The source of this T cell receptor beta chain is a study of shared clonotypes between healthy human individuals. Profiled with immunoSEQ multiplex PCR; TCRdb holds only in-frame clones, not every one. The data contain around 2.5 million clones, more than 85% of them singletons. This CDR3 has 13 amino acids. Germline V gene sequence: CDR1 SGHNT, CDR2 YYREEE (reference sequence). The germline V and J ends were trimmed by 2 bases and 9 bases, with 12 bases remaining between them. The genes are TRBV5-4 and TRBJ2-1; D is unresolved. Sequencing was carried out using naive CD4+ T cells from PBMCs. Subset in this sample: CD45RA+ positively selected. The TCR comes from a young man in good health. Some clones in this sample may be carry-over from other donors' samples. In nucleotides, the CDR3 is TGTGCCAGCAGCTTATTGGTATTGGGTGAGCAGTTCTTC. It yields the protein CASSLLVLGEQFF.